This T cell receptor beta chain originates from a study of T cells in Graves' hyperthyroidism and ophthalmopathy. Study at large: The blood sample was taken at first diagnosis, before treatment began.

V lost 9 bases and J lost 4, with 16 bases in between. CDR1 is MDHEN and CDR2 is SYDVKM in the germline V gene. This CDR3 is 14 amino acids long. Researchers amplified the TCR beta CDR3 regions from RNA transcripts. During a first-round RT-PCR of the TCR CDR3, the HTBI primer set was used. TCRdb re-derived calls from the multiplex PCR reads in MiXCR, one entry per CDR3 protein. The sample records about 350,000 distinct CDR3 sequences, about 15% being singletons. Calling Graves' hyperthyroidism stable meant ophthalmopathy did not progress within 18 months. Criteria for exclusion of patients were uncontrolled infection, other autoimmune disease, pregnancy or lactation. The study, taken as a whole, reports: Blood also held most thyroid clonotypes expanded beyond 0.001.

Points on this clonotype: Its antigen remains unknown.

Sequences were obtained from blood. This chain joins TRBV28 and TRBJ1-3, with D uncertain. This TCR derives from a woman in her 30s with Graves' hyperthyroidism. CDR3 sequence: CASTPPGVGNTIYF. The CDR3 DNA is TGTGCCAGTACCCCCCCGGGAGTCGGAAACACCATATATTTT. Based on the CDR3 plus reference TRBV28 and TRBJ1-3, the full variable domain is DVKVTQSSRYLVKRTGEKVFLECVQDMDHENMFWYRQDPGLGLRLIYFSYDVKMKEKGDIPEGYSVSREKKERFSLILESASTNQTSMYLCASTPPGVGNTIYFGEGSWLTVV.